Presented here are 26 T cell receptor beta chains from one specimen sequenced in a study of blood T cell repertoires in COVID-19. Using immunoSEQ multiplex PCR, the repertoire was profiled, and TCRdb retains in-frame clones only, with some absent. Of more than 200,000 clones detected, around 86% appear once; the ten largest clones hold less than 8%. What was sequenced was PBMCs or T cells enriched from blood (not recorded which). These receptors originate from a man under 40 in a cohort exposed to, infected with or recovered from COVID-19 (not recorded which).

This clone was seen once. V usage is TRBV6-2 or TRBV6-3 and J usage is TRBJ2-4, with D uncertain. V was cut by 2 bases and J by 2 bases, with 16 bases left in between. Germline CDR1 and CDR2: MNHEY and SVGEGT. This CDR3 has 17 amino acids. The chain's CDR3 is CASSYGMVADPKNIQYF. For the CDR3, the DNA is TGTGCCAGCAGTTACGGTATGGTCGCGGATCCCAAAAACATTCAGTACTTC.

The chain combines TRBV25-1 with TRBJ1-5; 10 nucleotides align to TRBD1. The CDR3 spans 14 residues. The V and J ends lost 6 bases and 4 bases, in that order; junction bases with no gene match: 3. The germline V gene encodes CDR1 MGHDK and CDR2 SYGVNS. The CDR3 sequence is CASRGQGQNQPQHF. The CDR3 DNA sequence: TGTGCCAGCAGGGGACAGGGGCAGAATCAGCCCCAGCATTTT.

The gene calls are TRBV28 and TRBJ1-1; the match to TRBD1 covers 12 bases. V lost 5 bases and J lost 5; bases outside the gene matches: 6. Germline CDR1 reads MDHEN; CDR2 reads SYDVKM. This CDR3 has 15 residues. In nucleotides, the CDR3 is TGTGCCAGCAGTGGGACAGGGGGCAAGCGGACTGAAGCTTTCTTT. It translates to CASSGTGGKRTEAFF. Together with reference TRBV28 and TRBJ1-1, the CDR3 gives the full variable domain: DVKVTQSSRYLVKRTGEKVFLECVQDMDHENMFWYRQDPGLGLRLIYFSYDVKMKEKGDIPEGYSVSREKKERFSLILESASTNQTSMYLCASSGTGGKRTEAFFGQGTRLTVV.

The V and J genes are TRBV19 and TRBJ2-4, with D possibly being TRBD2 (6 bases). Germline-derived CDR1 and CDR2 are LNHDA and SQIVND (reference sequence). CDR3 length: 14 amino acids. Trimming stripped 9 bases from V and 3 bases from J, with 15 bases between. The CDR3 region is CASGSSGNKNIQYF. CDR3 bases: TGTGCCAGCGGGAGTTCAGGGAACAAAAACATTCAGTACTTC.

The genes are TRBV12-3 or TRBV12-4 and TRBJ1-1, with 9 bases matching TRBD1. Losses at the gene ends were 7 bases for V and 7 bases for J; bases not matched to a gene: 7. This CDR3 comprises 13 residues. The CDR3 coding sequence is TGTGCCAGCACCTGGACAGGGGCACTTGAAGCTTTCTTT. Encoded protein: CASTWTGALEAFF.

The chain recombines TRBV5-6 with TRBJ2-3, with a tentative D call TRBD1 (6 bases). Germline CDR1 and CDR2: SGHDT and YYEEEE. This CDR3 is 14 amino acids long. Deletions cut 2 bases from V and 0 bases from J, with 7 bases between. Here the CDR3 reads CASSFGQSTDTQYF. CDR3 in DNA: TGTGCCAGCAGCTTCGGACAGAGCACAGATACGCAGTATTTT. Full variable domain (rest looked up from reference TRBV5-6 and TRBJ2-3): DAGVTQSPTHLIKTRGQQVTLRCSPKSGHDTVSWYQQALGQGPQFIFQYYEEEERQRGNFPDRFSGHQFPNYSSELNVNALLLGDSALYLCASSFGQSTDTQYFGPGTRLTVL.

For the CDR3, the DNA is TGTGCCAGCAGTACAACAGGGGTAACCTATGGCTACACCTTC. Amino acid sequence: CASSTTGVTYGYTF. V usage is TRBV27 and J usage is TRBJ1-2; TRBD1 agrees at 7 bases. Germline V lookup: CDR1 MNHEY, CDR2 SMNVEV (reference sequence). V gave up 5 bases and J gave up 4 bases; unmatched junction bases: 7. The CDR3 has 14 residues.

The gene calls are TRBV7-9 and TRBJ1-5, with D possibly TRBD1 on 5 matching bases. CDR1 is SEHNR, CDR2 FQNEAQ, per germline (reference sequence). The CDR3 spans 15 residues. Trimming took off 5 bases at V and 0 bases at J, with 11 bases between the two ends. CDR3 protein: CASSHQDTSNQPQHF. CDR3 coding DNA: TGTGCCAGCAGCCACCAGGACACTAGCAATCAGCCCCAGCATTTT.

This clone was seen a single time. CDR3 bases: TGTGCCACCAGCAGAGATTTTAGGCAGGCCACTGAAGCTTTCTTT. Its translation: CATSRDFRQATEAFF. This chain joins TRBV15 and TRBJ1-1, with unresolved D. V was clipped by 0 bases and J by 4 bases, with 12 bases between them. CDR1 and CDR2 from the germline V gene are LNHNV and YYDKDF (reference sequence). This CDR3 region has 15 residues.

The V call is TRBV19, the J call TRBJ1-2; TRBD1 matches at 9 bases. The CDR3 is made up of 14 amino acids. Per germline, CDR1 LNHDA and CDR2 SQIVND (reference sequence). V shed 7 bases, J shed 8 bases, and the junction held 11 bases outside the gene matches. CDR3 sequence: CASNPPGQGPGYTF. The CDR3 coding sequence is TGTGCCAGTAACCCACCGGGACAGGGTCCCGGCTACACCTTC. Looking up the rest from reference TRBV19 and TRBJ1-2 gives the full variable domain: DGGITQSPKYLFRKEGQNVTLSCEQNLNHDAMYWYRQDPGQGLRLIYYSQIVNDFQKGDIAEGYSVSREKKESFPLTVTSAQKNPTAFYLCASNPPGQGPGYTFGSGTRLTVV.

V gene TRBV18 combines with J gene TRBJ2-3; TRBD2 is a possible D gene (6 bases). The CDR3 is made up of 15 amino acids. V was clipped by 0 bases and J by 0 bases, with 7 bases between them. CDR1 is KGHSH and CDR2 is LQKENI in the germline V gene. CDR3: CASSPPEGSTDTQYF. CDR3 DNA: TGTGCCAGCTCACCACCGGAGGGAAGCACAGATACGCAGTATTTT.

The chain combines TRBV6-5 with TRBJ1-5; D is ambiguous. Germline V gene data show CDR1 as MNHEY and CDR2 as SVGAGI. There are 14 residues in the CDR3. The V and J ends lost 6 bases and 4 bases respectively, with 13 bases between them. CDR3 region: CASRGRGINQPQHF. CDR3 DNA: TGTGCCAGCAGGGGTAGAGGGATTAATCAGCCCCAGCATTTT.

The chain uses TRBV6-5 and TRBJ1-5; 7 nucleotides match TRBD1. In germline, CDR1 is MNHEY, CDR2 SVGAGI. CDR3 length: 13 residues. The junction had 3 bases not matched to a gene; V was cut back by 6 bases and J by 4 bases. The CDR3 reads CASRSRGNQPQHF. The CDR3, as DNA: TGTGCCAGCAGGTCCAGGGGGAATCAGCCCCAGCATTTT.

This chain uses TRBV19 with TRBJ1-2, with 9 bases lining up with TRBD1. The CDR3 covers 17 residues. Germline V gene data show CDR1 as LNHDA and CDR2 as SQIVND (reference sequence). The ends lost 3 bases at V and 2 bases at J; junction bases unmatched: 10. CDR3 nucleotides: TGTGCCAGTAGTATCCTCGCGGGACAGGGCTGGAACTATGGCTACACCTTC. Its translation: CASSILAGQGWNYGYTF.

The chain couples TRBV28 to TRBJ2-2, with D possibly matching TRBD1 (6 bases). V was pared by 1 base and J by 5 bases, with 11 bases between. This CDR3 contains 15 residues. Per germline, CDR1 MDHEN and CDR2 SYDVKM. The CDR3 nucleotides are TGTGCCAGCAGTTTATCAGGGGTCAAGACCGGGGAGCTGTTTTTT. Translating gives CASSLSGVKTGELFF.

V usage is TRBV5-1 and J usage is TRBJ2-1; TRBD2 matches at 11 bases. V trimming: 0 bases; J trimming: 9 bases; junction bases outside the gene matches: 5. The CDR3 is made up of 15 amino acids. Germline V gene data show CDR1 as SGHRS and CDR2 as YFSETQ. CDR3 in amino acids: CASSLVTSGSGEQFF. The CDR3 bases are TGCGCCAGCAGCTTGGTAACTAGCGGGAGTGGTGAGCAGTTCTTC. The entire variable domain, with the rest obtained from reference TRBV5-1 and TRBJ2-1, is as follows: KAGVTQTPRYLIKTRGQQVTLSCSPISGHRSVSWYQQTPGQGLQFLFEYFSETQRNKGNFPGRFSGRQFSNSRSEMNVSTLELGDSALYLCASSLVTSGSGEQFFGPGTRLTVL.

V is TRBV7-8 and J is TRBJ2-7; 11 bases line up with TRBD2. CDR1 and CDR2 (germline): SGHVS, FQNEAQ. This CDR3 region has 16 residues. V was pared by 4 bases and J by 4 bases, with 9 bases of the junction left unmatched. The CDR3 region has the DNA TGTGCCAGCAGCTCTTCTACTAGCGGGAGATTTTACGAGCAGTACTTC. It codes for CASSSSTSGRFYEQYF.

This chain joins TRBV19 and TRBJ2-2, with 14 bases lining up with TRBD2. CDR3 length: 18 amino acids. The germline gives CDR1 LNHDA, CDR2 SQIVND (reference sequence). V dropped 3 bases and J dropped 5; count of bases not matched to a gene: 8. The CDR3 DNA follows: TGTGCCAGTAGTATCGCGGGACTAGCGGGAGTAGGGACCGGGGAGCTGTTTTTT. Its translation is CASSIAGLAGVGTGELFF.

The rearrangement links TRBV6-5 to TRBJ1-4; no firm D call. This CDR3 has 15 amino acids. Germline CDR1 and CDR2: MNHEY and SVGAGI. The V and J ends lost 8 bases and 7 bases respectively, with 20 bases between them. CDR3 DNA sequence: TGTGCCAGCCGCGAGGACTACCTGGGCGGTGAAAAACTGTTTTTT. Translated, it gives CASREDYLGGEKLFF.

CDR3 DNA: TGTGCCAGCAGCCAAGATCGCCTACTATCTTACAATGAGCAGTTCTTC. Amino acids: CASSQDRLLSYNEQFF. The chain uses TRBV4-2 and TRBJ2-1; D unresolved. This CDR3 has 16 amino acids. V gave up 0 bases and J gave up 4 bases, with 13 bases separating them. Germline V gene lookup returns CDR1 LGHNA and CDR2 YNFKEQ.

The rearrangement joins TRBV7-3 to TRBJ2-7; D perhaps matches TRBD1 (5 bases). V lost 5 bases and J lost 4, with 18 bases in between. Germline CDR1 reads SGHTA; CDR2 reads FQGTGA. The CDR3 is 15 residues long. This chain's CDR3 is CASSNGWGTGYEQYF. DNA of the CDR3: TGTGCCAGCAGCAATGGTTGGGGCACCGGTTACGAGCAGTACTTC.

The chain couples TRBV28 to TRBJ1-5; D gene ambiguous. Germline CDR1 MDHEN, CDR2 SYDVKM. This CDR3 has 14 amino acids. Between the trimmed V and J ends, which lost 7 bases and 3 bases, there was a span of 13 bases. Here the CDR3 reads CASMAGVLNQPQHF. CDR3 in DNA: TGTGCCAGCATGGCAGGCGTACTCAATCAGCCCCAGCATTTT.

The rearrangement joins TRBV19 to TRBJ1-2; 8 nucleotides align to TRBD1. V dropped 0 bases and J dropped 5; count of bases not matched to a gene: 5. The CDR3 extends over 15 amino acids. The germline gives CDR1 LNHDA, CDR2 SQIVND (reference sequence). The CDR3 coding sequence is TGTGCCAGTAGTATAGAGCCAGGGGGCGCGTATGGCTACACCTTC. It is translated as CASSIEPGGAYGYTF.

This CDR3 reads CASSDTRAWTEAFF. As DNA, the CDR3 is TGTGCCAGCAGCGATACTAGAGCGTGGACTGAAGCTTTCTTT. This chain links TRBV14 with TRBJ1-1; D gene uncertain. CDR3 length: 14 residues. Per the germline V gene, CDR1 is SGHDN and CDR2 is FVKESK. Trimming left V 5 bases short and J 5 bases short, with 15 bases between.

The chain employs TRBV4-1 and TRBJ2-3; a weak D match, TRBD1 (7 bases). Germline CDR1 MGHRA, CDR2 YSYEKL. This CDR3 has 18 residues. Trimming pared 0 bases from V and 4 bases from J, leaving 20 bases between. The CDR3 is CASSQDIRDREESDTQYF. In nucleotides, the CDR3 is TGCGCCAGCAGCCAAGATATTCGTGACAGGGAGGAATCAGATACGCAGTATTTT.

This clone was counted once. The gene calls are TRBV9 and TRBJ2-3; 10 bases agree with TRBD2. CDR1 is SGDLS, CDR2 YYNGEE, per germline. The V and J ends lost 3 bases and 2 bases, in that order; junction bases with no gene match: 3. CDR3 length: 15 amino acids. The CDR3 is CASSALAGVTDTQYF. CDR3 coding DNA: TGTGCCAGCAGCGCCCTAGCGGGGGTCACAGATACGCAGTATTTT.